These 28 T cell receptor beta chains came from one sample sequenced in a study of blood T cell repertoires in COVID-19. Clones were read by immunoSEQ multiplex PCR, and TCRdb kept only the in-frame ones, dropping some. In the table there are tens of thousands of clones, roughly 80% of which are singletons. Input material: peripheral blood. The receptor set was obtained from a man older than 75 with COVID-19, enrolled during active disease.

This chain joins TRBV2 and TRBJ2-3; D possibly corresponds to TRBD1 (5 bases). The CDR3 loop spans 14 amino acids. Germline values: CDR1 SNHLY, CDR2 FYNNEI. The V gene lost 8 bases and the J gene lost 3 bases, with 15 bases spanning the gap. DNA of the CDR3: TGTGCCAGCGGGTGGATGAAGGGGACAGATACGCAGTATTTT. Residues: CASGWMKGTDTQYF.

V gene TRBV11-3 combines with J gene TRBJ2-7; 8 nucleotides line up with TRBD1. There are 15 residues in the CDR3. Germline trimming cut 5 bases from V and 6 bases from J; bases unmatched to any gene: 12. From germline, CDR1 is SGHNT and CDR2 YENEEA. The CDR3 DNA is TGTGCCAGCAGCCAAAGGACAGGGCATCTTTCCGAGCAGTACTTC. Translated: CASSQRTGHLSEQYF.

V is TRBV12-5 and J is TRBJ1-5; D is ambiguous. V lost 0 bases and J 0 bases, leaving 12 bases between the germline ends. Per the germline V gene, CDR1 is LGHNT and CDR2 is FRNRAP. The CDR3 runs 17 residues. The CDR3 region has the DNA TGTGCTAGTGGTTTGGTAGTAGGAGCAGTTAGCAATCAGCCCCAGCATTTT. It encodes CASGLVVGAVSNQPQHF.

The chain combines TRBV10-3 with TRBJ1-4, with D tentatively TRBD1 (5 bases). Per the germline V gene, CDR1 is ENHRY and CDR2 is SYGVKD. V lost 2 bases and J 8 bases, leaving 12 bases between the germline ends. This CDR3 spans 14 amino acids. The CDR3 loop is CAISEPSAGEKLFF. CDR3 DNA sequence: TGTGCCATCAGTGAGCCCTCGGCAGGGGAAAAACTGTTTTTT.

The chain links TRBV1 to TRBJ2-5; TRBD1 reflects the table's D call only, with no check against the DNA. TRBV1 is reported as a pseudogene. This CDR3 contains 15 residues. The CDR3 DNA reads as TGCACCAGCAGTAACCTCAGGGGCCTAAAGGAGACCCAGTACTTC. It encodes CTSSNLRGLKETQYF.

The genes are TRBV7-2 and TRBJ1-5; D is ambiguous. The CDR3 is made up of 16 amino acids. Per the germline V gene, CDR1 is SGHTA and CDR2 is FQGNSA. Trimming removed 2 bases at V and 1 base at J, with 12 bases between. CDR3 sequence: CASSLWAGESNQPQHF. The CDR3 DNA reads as TGTGCCAGCAGCTTATGGGCCGGGGAGAGCAATCAGCCCCAGCATTTT.

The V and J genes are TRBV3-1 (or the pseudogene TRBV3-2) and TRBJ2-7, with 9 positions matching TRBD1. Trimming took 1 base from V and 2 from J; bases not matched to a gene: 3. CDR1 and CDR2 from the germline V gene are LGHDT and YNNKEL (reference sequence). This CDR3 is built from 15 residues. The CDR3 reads CASSQGTGAPYEQYF. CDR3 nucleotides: TGTGCCAGCAGCCAAGGGACAGGGGCTCCCTACGAGCAGTACTTC.

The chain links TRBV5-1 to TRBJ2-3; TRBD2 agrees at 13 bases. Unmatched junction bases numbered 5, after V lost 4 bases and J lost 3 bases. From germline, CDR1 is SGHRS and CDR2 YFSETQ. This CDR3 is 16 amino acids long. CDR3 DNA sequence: TGCGCCAGCAGCACACTAGCGGGAGGGCCTACAGATACGCAGTATTTT. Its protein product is CASSTLAGGPTDTQYF. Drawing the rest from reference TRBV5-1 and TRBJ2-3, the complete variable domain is KAGVTQTPRYLIKTRGQQVTLSCSPISGHRSVSWYQQTPGQGLQFLFEYFSETQRNKGNFPGRFSGRQFSNSRSEMNVSTLELGDSALYLCASSTLAGGPTDTQYFGPGTRLTVL.

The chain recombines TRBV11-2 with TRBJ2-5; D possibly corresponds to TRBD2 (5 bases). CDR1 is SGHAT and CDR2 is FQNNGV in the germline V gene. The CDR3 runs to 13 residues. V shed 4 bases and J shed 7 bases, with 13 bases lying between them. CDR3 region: CASSSTTEGTQYF. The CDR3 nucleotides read TGTGCCAGCAGCTCCACCACAGAGGGGACCCAGTACTTC.

The CDR3 DNA is TGCGCCAGCAGCCGCGAGGGCCTGGATACGCAGTATTTT. Its protein is CASSREGLDTQYF. The chain links TRBV5-1 to TRBJ2-3, with D possibly being TRBD2 (5 bases). V gave up 4 bases and J gave up 6 bases, with 12 bases separating them. Per the germline V gene, CDR1 is SGHRS and CDR2 is YFSETQ. The CDR3 contains 13 residues.

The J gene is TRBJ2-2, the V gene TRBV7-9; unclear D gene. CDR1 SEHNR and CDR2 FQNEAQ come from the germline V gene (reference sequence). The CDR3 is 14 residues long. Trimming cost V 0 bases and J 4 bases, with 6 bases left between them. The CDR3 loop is CASSLAIPTGELFF. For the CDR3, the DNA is TGTGCCAGCAGCTTAGCTATCCCCACCGGGGAGCTGTTTTTT.

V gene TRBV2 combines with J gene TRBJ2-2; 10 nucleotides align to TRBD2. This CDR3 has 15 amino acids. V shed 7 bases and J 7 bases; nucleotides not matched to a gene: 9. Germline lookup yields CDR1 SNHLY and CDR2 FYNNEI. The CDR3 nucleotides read TGTGCCAGCAACCCTAGCGGGAGCTTCGGCGGGGAGCTGTTTTTT. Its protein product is CASNPSGSFGGELFF.

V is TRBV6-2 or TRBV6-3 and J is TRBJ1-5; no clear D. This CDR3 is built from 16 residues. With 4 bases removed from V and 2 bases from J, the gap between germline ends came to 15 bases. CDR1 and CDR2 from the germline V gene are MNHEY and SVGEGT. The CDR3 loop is CASSSHTRIRNQPQHF. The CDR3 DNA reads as TGTGCCAGCAGTTCTCACACCAGGATTCGCAATCAGCCCCAGCATTTT.

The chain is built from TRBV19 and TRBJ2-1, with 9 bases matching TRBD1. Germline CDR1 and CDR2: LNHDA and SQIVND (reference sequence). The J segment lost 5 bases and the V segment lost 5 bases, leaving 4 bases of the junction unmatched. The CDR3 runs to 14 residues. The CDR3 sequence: CASSARDRDNEQFF. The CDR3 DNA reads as TGTGCCAGTAGTGCAAGGGACAGGGACAATGAGCAGTTCTTC.

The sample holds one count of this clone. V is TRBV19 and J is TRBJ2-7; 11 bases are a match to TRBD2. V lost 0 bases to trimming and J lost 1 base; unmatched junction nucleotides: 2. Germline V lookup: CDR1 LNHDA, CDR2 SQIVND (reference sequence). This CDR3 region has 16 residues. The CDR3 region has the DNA TGTGCCAGTAGTATAGATCCTAGCGGGGGGTCCTACGAGCAGTACTTC. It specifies CASSIDPSGGSYEQYF.

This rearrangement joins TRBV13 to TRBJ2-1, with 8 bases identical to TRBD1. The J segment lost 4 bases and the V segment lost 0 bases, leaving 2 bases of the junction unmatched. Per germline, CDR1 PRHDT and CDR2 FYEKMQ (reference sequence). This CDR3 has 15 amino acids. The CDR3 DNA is TGTGCCAGCAGCTTAGGGGGACAGGAATACAATGAGCAGTTCTTC. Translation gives CASSLGGQEYNEQFF.

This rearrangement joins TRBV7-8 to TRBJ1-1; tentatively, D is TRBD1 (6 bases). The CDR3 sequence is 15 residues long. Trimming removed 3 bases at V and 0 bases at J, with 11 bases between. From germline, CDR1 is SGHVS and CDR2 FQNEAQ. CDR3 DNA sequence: TGTGCCAGCAGCTTCAGCCAGGGGATGAACACTGAAGCTTTCTTT. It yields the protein CASSFSQGMNTEAFF. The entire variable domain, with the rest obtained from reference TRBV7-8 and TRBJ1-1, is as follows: GAGVSQSPRYKVAKRGQDVALRCDPISGHVSLFWYQQALGQGPEFLTYFQNEAQLDKSGLPSDRFFAERPEGSVSTLKIQRTQQEDSAVYLCASSFSQGMNTEAFFGQGTRLTVV.

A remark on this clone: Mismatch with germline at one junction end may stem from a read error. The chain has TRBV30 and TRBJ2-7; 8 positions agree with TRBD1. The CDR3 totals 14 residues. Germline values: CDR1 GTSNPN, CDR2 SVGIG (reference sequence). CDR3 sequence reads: CAWAKGQGTGGGDF. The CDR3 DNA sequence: TGTGCCTGGGCTAAAGGACAGGGAACAGGAGGCGGGGACTTC.

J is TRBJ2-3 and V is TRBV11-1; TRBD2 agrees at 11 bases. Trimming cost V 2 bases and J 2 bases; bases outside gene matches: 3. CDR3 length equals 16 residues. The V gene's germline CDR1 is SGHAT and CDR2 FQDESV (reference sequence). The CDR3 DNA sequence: TGTGCCAGCAGCTTACTAGCGGGGGGAAACACAGATACGCAGTATTTT. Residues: CASSLLAGGNTDTQYF.

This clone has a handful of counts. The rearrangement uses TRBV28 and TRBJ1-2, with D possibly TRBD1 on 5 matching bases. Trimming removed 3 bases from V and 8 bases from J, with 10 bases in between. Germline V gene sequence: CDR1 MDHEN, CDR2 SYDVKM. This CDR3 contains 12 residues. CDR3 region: CASSFQGRGYTF. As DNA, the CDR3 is TGTGCCAGCAGTTTCCAGGGAAGAGGCTACACCTTC.

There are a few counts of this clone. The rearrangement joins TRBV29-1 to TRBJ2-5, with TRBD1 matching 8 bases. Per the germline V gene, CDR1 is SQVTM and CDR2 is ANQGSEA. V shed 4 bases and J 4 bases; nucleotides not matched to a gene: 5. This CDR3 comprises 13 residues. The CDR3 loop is CSVGQGRRETQYF. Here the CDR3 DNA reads TGCAGCGTTGGACAGGGGAGGCGAGAGACCCAGTACTTC.

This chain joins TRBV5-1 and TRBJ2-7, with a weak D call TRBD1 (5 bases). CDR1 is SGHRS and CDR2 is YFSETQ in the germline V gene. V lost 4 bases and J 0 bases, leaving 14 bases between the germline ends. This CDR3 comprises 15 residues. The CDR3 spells CASSIGHIDSYEQYF. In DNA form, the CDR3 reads TGCGCCAGCAGCATCGGACATATTGACTCCTACGAGCAGTACTTC.

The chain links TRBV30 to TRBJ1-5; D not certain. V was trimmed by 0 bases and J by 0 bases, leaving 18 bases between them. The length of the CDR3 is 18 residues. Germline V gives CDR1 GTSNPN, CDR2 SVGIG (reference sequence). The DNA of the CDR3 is TGTGCCTGGAGTGTACGCGTCGGACCGACTAATAGCAATCAGCCCCAGCATTTT. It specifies CAWSVRVGPTNSNQPQHF.

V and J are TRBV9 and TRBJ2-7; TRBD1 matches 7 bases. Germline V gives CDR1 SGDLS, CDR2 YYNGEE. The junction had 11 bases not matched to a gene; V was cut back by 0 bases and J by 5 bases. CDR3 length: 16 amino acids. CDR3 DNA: TGTGCCAGCAGCGTAGCTCCGGGACAGTCCGCCAACGAGCAGTACTTC. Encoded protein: CASSVAPGQSANEQYF.

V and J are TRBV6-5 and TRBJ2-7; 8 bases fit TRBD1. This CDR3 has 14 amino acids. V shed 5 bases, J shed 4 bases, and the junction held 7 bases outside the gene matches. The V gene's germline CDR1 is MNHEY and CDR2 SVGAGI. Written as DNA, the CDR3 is TGTGCCAGCAGTACCGAGTACAGGGGGTACGAGCAGTACTTC. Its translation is CASSTEYRGYEQYF.

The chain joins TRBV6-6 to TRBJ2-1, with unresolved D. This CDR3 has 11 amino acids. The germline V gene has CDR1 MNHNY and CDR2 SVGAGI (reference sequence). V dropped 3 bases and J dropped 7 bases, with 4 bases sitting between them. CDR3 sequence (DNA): TGTGCCAGCAGTTATATGAATGAGCAGTTCTTC. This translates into CASSYMNEQFF.

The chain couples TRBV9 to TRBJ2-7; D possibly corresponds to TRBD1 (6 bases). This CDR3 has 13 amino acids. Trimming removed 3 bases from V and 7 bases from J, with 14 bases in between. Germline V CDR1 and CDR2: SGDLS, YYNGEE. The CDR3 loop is CASSAAGAGEQYF. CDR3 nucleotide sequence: TGTGCCAGCAGCGCAGCAGGGGCGGGTGAGCAGTACTTC.

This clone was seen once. CDR3 protein: CASSESTGVFYGYTF. The CDR3 nucleotides read TGTGCCAGCAGTGAATCGACAGGGGTTTTCTATGGCTACACCTTC. The chain combines TRBV25-1 with TRBJ1-2; 8 nucleotides match TRBD1. Germline CDR1 MGHDK, CDR2 SYGVNS. Unmatched junction bases numbered 5, after V lost 1 base and J lost 4 bases. The CDR3 covers 15 residues.